The clone carrying this T cell receptor (beta chain) turned up a few times. The CDR3 runs to 15 residues. J was trimmed by 10 bases and V by 4 bases; bases with no gene match: 13. Germline V gene data show CDR1 as LGHDT and CDR2 as YNNKEL (reference sequence). Unique molecular identifiers were incorporated when the TCRbeta library was constructed. MiXCR, run by TCRdb on the PCR reads, gives a single entry per CDR3 protein. The sample has some 280,000 distinct CDR3 sequences; more than 8% are singletons. The sample is drawn from a study of T-cell reconstitution after alpha-beta-depleted transplantation in children.

This receptor was identified in a human donor who donated a stem cell graft to a child with SCID. The sample here was PBMCs from the stem cell graft donor, taken from the stem cell graft. The chain has TRBV3-1 and TRBJ2-4; 7 nucleotides line up with TRBD2. The CDR3 DNA reads as TGTGCCAGCAGCCCCAGCGGCCTAGCGGCGGGGATTCAGTACTTC. Its translation: CASSPSGLAAGIQYF. Combining the CDR3 with reference TRBV3-1 and TRBJ2-4 gives the whole variable domain DTAVSQTPKYLVTQMGNDKSIKCEQNLGHDTMYWYKQDSKKFLKIMFSYNNKELIINETVPNRFSPKSPDKAHLNLHINSLELGDSAVYFCASSPSGLAAGIQYFGAGTRLSVL.